This TCR beta chain came from a study of T cell responses to AZD1222 COVID-19 vaccine. This CDR3 is 14 amino acids long. CDR1 LNHNV and CDR2 YYDKDF come from the germline V gene (reference sequence). V lost 3 bases and J 7 bases, leaving 13 bases between the germline ends. Measured with immunoSEQ multiplex PCR; TCRdb has only the in-frame clones, and not every one. The sample lists 90,000 to 120,000 clones, around 91% seen once, with about 20% in the top ten. Specimen: peripheral blood, collected on day 0 of AZD1222 vaccination. This TCR derives from an adult in good health. The J gene is TRBJ1-5, the V gene TRBV15, with D possibly being TRBD1 (6 bases). The DNA of the CDR3 is TGTGCCACCAGCAGGGAAAGGGGGGGCCAGCCCCAGCATTTT. It yields the protein CATSRERGGQPQHF.